The sequence of this TCR beta chain was determined in a study of CD8 T cells in ankylosing spondylitis (dated by TCRdb to 2016 to 2017). Context from the whole study: The study profiled T cell receptor beta repertoires in healthy donors and ankylosing spondylitis patients to find disease-linked TCR variants. The full study cohort was made up of about 25 ankylosing spondylitis patients and 108 healthy donors. Samples of peripheral blood were taken, and for ankylosing spondylitis patients, synovial fluid was collected as well. On the study overall, not on this receptor specifically: Some motif variants had previously been reported in the synovial fluid and blood of reactive arthritis patients, which suggests shared mechanisms of disease initiation. Significant enrichment of the disease-linked clones was reported in matched synovial fluid samples from ankylosing spondylitis patients. A CD8+ phenotype was shown by the disease-linked clones, which were found at relatively low frequencies in peripheral blood. Blood from ankylosing spondylitis patients appeared to be characterized by a TCR beta motif composed of roughly eight highly homologous amino acid variants.

In the case of this clonotype: Its antigen is still unknown. One base away there is no much larger clone; base qualities are not given.

Trimming removed 6 bases from V and 2 bases from J, leaving 15 bases between the germline ends. Inclusive of the bounding cysteine and phenylalanine, the CDR3 is 15 residues long. Of the read, only the CDR3 DNA is kept; its 45 bases are in frame from base 1. Instrument on record: Illumina HiSeq 2500. Quantitative 5'-RACE with molecular barcodes was the method used to prepare the TCR beta libraries. In the paper's pipeline: A new computational method based on a probabilistic model of VDJ rearrangement was used to identify disease-linked TCR variants. TCRdb redid the processing of the public reads, applying fastp at Q25 and MiXCR, and retained in-frame beta chains. CDR3 protein duplicates are merged, each entry listing the most common genes and DNA. These V and J calls originate from TCRdb's pipeline instead of the authors' own analysis. The sample table lists under 250,000 distinct CDR3 sequences, 30% to 40% of them with a count of one. The ten top clones hold roughly 4.2% of the sample.

In this chain, TRBV12-3 or TRBV12-4 is recombined with TRBJ2-3; possibly the D gene is TRBD2, per 6 matching bases. This clonotype was sampled from a male donor with ankylosing spondylitis or in good health (not recorded which). Sequencing used blood, either unsorted or a sorted T cell fraction (not recorded which). The CDR3 protein sequence reads: CASSPGGPNTDTQYF. In nucleotides, the sequence is TGTGCCAGCAGCCCCGGGGGTCCGAACACAGATACGCAGTATTTT.